The T cell receptor beta chain described here comes from a study of OX40 agonist ivuxolimab in advanced cancers. CDR3 size: 16 residues. V shed 1 base, J shed 8 bases, and the junction held 7 bases outside the gene matches. The germline V gene encodes CDR1 SGHRS and CDR2 YFSETQ. Generated by immunoSEQ multiplex PCR, the TCRdb table keeps only in-frame clones and is missing some. Altogether about 80,000 clones are present, 85% to 90% being singletons, with the ten largest covering approximately 12%. This rearrangement joins TRBV5-1 to TRBJ2-1, with TRBD2 matching 12 bases. The source of this sequence is an adult with an advanced solid tumor such as melanoma, head and neck, liver or kidney cancer. The material was CD4+ or CD8+ T cells sorted from blood, obtained in a trial of the OX40 agonist ivuxolimab. The CDR3 loop reads CASSLLGLAGGDEQFF. CDR3 sequence (DNA): TGCGCCAGCAGCTTGTTGGGTCTAGCGGGAGGGGATGAGCAGTTCTTC.